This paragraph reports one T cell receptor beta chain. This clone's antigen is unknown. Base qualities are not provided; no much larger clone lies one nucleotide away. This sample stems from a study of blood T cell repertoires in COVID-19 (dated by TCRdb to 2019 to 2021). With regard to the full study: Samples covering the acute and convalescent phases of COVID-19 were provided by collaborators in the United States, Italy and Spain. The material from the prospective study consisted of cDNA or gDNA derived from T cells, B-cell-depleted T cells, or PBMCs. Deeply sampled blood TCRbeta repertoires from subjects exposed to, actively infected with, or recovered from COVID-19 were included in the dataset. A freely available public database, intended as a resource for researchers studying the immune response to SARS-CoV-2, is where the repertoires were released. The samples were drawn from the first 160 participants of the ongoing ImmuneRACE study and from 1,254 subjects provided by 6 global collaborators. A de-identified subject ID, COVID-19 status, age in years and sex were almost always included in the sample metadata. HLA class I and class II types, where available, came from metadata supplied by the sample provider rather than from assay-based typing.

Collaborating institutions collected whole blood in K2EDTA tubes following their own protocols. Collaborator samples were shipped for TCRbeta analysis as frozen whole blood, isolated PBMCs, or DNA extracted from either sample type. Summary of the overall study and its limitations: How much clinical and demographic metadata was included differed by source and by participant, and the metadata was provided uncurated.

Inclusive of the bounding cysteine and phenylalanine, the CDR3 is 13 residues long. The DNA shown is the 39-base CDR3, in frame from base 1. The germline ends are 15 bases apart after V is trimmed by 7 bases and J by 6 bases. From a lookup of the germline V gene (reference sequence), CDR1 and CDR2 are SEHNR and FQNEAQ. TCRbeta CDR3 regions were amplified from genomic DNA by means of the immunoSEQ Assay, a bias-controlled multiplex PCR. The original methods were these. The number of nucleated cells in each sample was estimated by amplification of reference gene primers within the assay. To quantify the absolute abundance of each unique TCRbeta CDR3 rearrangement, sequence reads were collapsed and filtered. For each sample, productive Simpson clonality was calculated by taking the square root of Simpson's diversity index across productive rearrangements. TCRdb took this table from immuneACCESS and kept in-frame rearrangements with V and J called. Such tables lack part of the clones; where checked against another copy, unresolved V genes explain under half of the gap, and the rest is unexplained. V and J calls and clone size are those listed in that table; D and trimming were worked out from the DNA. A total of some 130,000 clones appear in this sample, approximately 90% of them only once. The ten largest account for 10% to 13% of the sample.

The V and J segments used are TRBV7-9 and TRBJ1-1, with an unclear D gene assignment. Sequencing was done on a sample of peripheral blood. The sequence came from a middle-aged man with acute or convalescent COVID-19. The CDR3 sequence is CASTPSVVAEAFF. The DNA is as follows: TGTGCCAGCACCCCGAGTGTGGTCGCTGAAGCTTTCTTT.